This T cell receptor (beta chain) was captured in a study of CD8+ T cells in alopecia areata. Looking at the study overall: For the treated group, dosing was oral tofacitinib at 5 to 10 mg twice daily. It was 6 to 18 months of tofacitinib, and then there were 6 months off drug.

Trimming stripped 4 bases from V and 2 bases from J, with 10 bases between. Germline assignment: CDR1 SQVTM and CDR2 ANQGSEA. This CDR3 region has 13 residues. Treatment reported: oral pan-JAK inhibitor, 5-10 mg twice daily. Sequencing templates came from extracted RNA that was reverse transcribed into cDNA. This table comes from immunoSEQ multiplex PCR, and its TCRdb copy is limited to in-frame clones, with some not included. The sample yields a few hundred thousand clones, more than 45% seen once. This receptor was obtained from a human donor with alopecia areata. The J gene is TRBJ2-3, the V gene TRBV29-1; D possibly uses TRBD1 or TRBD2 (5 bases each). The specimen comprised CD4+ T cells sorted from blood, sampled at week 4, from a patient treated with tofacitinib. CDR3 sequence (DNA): TGCAGCGTTGGGGGACCAGACACAGATACGCAGTATTTT. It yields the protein CSVGGPDTDTQYF.